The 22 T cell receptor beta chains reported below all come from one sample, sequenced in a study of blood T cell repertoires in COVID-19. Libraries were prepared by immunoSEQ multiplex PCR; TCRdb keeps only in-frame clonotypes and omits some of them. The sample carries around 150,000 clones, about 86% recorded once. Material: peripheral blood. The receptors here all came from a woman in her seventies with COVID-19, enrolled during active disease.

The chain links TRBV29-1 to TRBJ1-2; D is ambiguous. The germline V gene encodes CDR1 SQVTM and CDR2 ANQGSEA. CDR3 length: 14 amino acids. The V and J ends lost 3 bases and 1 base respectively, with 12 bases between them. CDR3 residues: CSVESEIYNYGYTF. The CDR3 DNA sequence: TGCAGCGTTGAGTCAGAAATTTATAACTATGGCTACACCTTC.

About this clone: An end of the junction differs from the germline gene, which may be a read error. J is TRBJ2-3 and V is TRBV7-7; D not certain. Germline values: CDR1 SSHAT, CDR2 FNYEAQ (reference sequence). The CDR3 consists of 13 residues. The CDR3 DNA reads TGTGCTAGCAGCTTTGGGCCACGGAATGAGCAGTATTTT. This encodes CASSFGPRNEQYF.

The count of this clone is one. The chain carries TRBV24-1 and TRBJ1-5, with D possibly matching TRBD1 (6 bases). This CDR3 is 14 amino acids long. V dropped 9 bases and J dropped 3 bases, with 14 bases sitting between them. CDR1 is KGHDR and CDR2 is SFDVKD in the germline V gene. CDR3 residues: CATAHRDNNQPQHF. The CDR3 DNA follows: TGTGCCACCGCTCACCGGGACAACAATCAGCCCCAGCATTTT.

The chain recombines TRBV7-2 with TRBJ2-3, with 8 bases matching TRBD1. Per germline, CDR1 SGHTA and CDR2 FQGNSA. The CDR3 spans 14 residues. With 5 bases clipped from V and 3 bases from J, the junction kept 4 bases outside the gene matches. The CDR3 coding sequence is TGTGCCAGCAGCCCCCGACAGGGGACAGATACGCAGTATTTT. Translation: CASSPRQGTDTQYF.

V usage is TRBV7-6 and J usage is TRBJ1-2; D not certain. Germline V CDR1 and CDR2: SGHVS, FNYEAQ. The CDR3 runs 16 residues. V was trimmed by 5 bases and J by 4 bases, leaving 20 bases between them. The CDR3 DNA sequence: TGTGCCAGCAGCCACCGTATGAGCCAAGCCCCCTATGGCTACACCTTC. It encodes CASSHRMSQAPYGYTF. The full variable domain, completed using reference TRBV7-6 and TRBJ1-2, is GAGVSQSPRYKVTKRGQDVALRCDPISGHVSLYWYRQALGQGPEFLTYFNYEAQQDKSGLPNDRFSAERPEGSISTLTIQRTEQRDSAMYRCASSHRMSQAPYGYTFGSGTRLTVV.

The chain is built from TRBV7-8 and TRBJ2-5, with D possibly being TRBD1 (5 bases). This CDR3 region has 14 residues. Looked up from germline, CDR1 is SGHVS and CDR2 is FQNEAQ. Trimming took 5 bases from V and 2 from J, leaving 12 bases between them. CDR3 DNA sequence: TGTGCCAGCAGCAAAGGGGCAAGGCAAGAGACCCAGTACTTC. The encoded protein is CASSKGARQETQYF.

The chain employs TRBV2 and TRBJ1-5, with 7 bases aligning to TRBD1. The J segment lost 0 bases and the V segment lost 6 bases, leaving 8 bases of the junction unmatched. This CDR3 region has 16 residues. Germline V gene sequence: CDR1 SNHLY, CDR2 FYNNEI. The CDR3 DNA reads TGTGCCAGCAGGGACCGGGACAGCTATAGCAATCAGCCCCAGCATTTT. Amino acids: CASRDRDSYSNQPQHF.

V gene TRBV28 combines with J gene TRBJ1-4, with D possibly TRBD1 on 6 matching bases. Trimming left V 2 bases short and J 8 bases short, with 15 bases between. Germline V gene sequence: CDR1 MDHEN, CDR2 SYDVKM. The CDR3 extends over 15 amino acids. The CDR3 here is CASSLPQGTGEKLFF. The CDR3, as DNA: TGTGCCAGCAGTTTACCGCAGGGTACAGGGGAAAAACTGTTTTTT.

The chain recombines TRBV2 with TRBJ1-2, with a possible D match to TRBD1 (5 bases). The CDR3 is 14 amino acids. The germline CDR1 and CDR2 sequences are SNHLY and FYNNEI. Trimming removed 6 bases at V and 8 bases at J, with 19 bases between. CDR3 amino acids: CASSFGGPGSGYTF. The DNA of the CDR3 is TGTGCCAGCAGCTTCGGGGGACCAGGTTCCGGCTACACCTTC.

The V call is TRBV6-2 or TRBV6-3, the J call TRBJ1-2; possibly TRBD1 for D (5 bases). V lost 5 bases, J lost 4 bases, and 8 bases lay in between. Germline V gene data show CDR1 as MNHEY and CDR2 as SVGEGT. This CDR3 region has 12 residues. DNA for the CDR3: TGTGCCAGCAGTCCGACAGTCTATGGCTACACCTTC. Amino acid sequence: CASSPTVYGYTF.

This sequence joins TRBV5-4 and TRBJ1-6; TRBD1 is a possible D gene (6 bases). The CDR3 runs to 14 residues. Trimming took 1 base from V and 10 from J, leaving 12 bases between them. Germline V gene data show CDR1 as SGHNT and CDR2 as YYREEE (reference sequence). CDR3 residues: CASSLQGNFSPLHF. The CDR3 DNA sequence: TGTGCCAGCAGCTTGCAGGGGAATTTCTCACCCCTCCACTTT.

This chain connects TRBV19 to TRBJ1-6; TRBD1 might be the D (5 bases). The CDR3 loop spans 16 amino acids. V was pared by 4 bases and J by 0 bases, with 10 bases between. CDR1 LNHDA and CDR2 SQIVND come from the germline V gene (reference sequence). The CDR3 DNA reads TGTGCCAGTAGTACGACAGCGAGCTCCTATAATTCACCCCTCCACTTT. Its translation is CASSTTASSYNSPLHF.

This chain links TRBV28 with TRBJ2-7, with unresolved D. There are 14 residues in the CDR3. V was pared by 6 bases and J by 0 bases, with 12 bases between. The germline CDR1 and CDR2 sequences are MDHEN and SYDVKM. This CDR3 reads CASSLLAVSYEQYF. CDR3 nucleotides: TGTGCCAGCAGCCTCTTGGCAGTCTCCTACGAGCAGTACTTC.

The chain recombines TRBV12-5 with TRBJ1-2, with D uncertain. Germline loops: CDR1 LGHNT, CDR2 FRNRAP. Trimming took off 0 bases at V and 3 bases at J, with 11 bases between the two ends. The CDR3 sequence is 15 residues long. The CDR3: CASGLVGRADYGYTF. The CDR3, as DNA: TGTGCTAGTGGTTTGGTAGGGAGGGCTGACTATGGCTACACCTTC.

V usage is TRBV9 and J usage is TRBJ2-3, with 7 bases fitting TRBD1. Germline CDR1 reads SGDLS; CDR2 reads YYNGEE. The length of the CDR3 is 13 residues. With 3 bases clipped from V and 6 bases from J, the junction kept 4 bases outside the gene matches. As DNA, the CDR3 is TGTGCCAGCAGCGCACGACAGGGCGATACGCAGTATTTT. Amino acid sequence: CASSARQGDTQYF.

CDR3 protein: CASSSTGAVGKTQYF. CDR3 sequence (DNA): TGTGCCAGTAGTAGTACAGGGGCGGTTGGGAAGACCCAGTACTTC. The V and J genes are TRBV19 and TRBJ2-5; TRBD1 aligns across 7 bases. Germline V gene data show CDR1 as LNHDA and CDR2 as SQIVND (reference sequence). V lost 4 bases and J lost 6; bases outside the gene matches: 11. This CDR3 has 15 amino acids.

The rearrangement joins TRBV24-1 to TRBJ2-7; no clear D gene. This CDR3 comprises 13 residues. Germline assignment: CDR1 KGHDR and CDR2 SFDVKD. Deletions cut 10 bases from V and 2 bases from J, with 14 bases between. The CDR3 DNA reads TGTGCCACAGAAGACACCGAAACCTACGAGCAGTACTTC. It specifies CATEDTETYEQYF.

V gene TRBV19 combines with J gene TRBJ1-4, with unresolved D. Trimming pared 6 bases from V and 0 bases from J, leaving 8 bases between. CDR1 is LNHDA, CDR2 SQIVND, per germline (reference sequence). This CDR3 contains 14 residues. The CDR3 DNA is TGTGCCAGTAGCCCGAGTACAACTAATGAAAAACTGTTTTTT. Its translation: CASSPSTTNEKLFF.

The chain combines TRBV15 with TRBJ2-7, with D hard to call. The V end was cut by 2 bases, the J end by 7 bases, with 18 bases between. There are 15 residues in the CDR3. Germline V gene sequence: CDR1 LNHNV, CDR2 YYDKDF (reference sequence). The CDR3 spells CATSRLQASVREQYF. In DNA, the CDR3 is TGTGCCACCAGCAGACTCCAGGCATCGGTGCGAGAGCAGTACTTC.

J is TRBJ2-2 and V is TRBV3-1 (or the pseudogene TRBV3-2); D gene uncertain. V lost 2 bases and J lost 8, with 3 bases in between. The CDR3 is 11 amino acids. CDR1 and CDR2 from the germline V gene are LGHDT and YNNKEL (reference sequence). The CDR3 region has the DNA TGTGCCAGCAGCCAAACAGGGGAGCTGTTTTTT. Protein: CASSQTGELFF.

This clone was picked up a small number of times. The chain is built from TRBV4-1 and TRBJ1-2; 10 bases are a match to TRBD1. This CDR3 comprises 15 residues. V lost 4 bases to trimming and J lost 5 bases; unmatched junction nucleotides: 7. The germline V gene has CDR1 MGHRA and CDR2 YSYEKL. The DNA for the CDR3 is TGCGCCAGCAGCCTAGGACAGGGGGTAGAATATGGCTACACCTTC. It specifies CASSLGQGVEYGYTF.

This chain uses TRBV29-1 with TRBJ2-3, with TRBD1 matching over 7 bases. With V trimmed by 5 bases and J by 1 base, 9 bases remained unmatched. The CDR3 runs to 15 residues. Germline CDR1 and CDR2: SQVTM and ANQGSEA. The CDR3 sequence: CSVIGTARGTDTQYF. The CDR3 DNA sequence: TGCAGCGTTATTGGGACAGCTCGGGGCACAGATACGCAGTATTTT.